These 17 T cell receptor beta chains originate from one sample sequenced in a study of shared clonotypes between healthy human individuals. The naive CD8 subset, CD45RO-negative cells positively selected for CCR7, excluded terminally differentiated effector memory CD45RA+ cells. TCRdb keeps only in-frame clones here, not all; method: immunoSEQ multiplex PCR. This table holds some 1,900,000 clones, about 94% found once. Sequenced sample: naive CD8+ T cells sorted from blood. These receptors all stem from a man aged 18-30 years in good health.

The rearrangement links TRBV27 to TRBJ2-7; possible D gene TRBD2, 5 bases. Germline V gene data show CDR1 as MNHEY and CDR2 as SMNVEV (reference sequence). V gave up 0 bases and J gave up 4 bases, with 10 bases separating them. The CDR3 is 14 amino acids. The DNA for the CDR3 is TGTGCCAGCAGTTTATCCGCCGGGGTATACGAGCAGTACTTC. Its translation: CASSLSAGVYEQYF.

In this sample, this clone turned up once. This same CDR3 is encoded by further DNA sequences in the sample. V is TRBV28 and J is TRBJ2-2; D might be TRBD1 or TRBD2, each matching 5 bases. CDR1 is MDHEN, CDR2 SYDVKM, per germline. Trimming took off 1 base at V and 5 bases at J, with 14 bases between the two ends. The CDR3 runs to 16 residues. CDR3 bases: TGTGCCAGCAGTTTATCGCCGGGACGGCCGACCGGGGAGCTGTTTTTT. It codes for CASSLSPGRPTGELFF.

V is TRBV4-3 and J is TRBJ2-1; D gene unclear. This CDR3 is built from 15 residues. The V end lost 1 base, the J end lost 6 bases, and 13 bases lay between the germline ends. Germline CDR1 LGHNA, CDR2 YSLEER. The CDR3 loop reads CASSQVFSAGNEQFF. In DNA, the CDR3 is TGCGCCAGCAGCCAAGTCTTTTCTGCAGGCAATGAGCAGTTCTTC.

The chain combines TRBV7-9 with TRBJ2-3; no clear D. Germline lookup yields CDR1 SEHNR and CDR2 FQNEAQ (reference sequence). The CDR3 is 14 amino acids. Trimming left V 5 bases short and J 4 bases short, with 13 bases between. As DNA, the CDR3 is TGTGCCAGCAGCCCTTCCCTCTCACCAGATACGCAGTATTTT. Its protein product is CASSPSLSPDTQYF.

This clone was recorded once. The J gene is TRBJ2-2, the V gene TRBV2, with 9 bases aligning to TRBD2. Germline V CDR1 and CDR2: SNHLY, FYNNEI. The CDR3 is 15 residues long. Trimming took 8 bases from V and 6 from J; bases not matched to a gene: 10. The DNA for the CDR3 is TGTGCCAGCCAGGCCAGCGGGGGGAGGGCCGGGGAGCTGTTTTTT. It specifies CASQASGGRAGELFF.

The gene calls are TRBV7-2 and TRBJ2-7; D is perhaps TRBD1 (6 bases). This CDR3 spans 13 amino acids. The germline V gene has CDR1 SGHTA and CDR2 FQGNSA. Trimming left V 5 bases short and J 6 bases short, with 14 bases between. The CDR3 DNA reads TGTGCCAGCAGCAGCTGGACAGTCTCCGAGCAGTACTTC. This translates into CASSSWTVSEQYF.

This chain uses TRBV5-4 with TRBJ2-7; D is unresolved. The germline V gene has CDR1 SGHNT and CDR2 YYREEE (reference sequence). This CDR3 is built from 13 residues. Trimming took off 4 bases at V and 8 bases at J, with 16 bases between the two ends. CDR3 nucleotides: TGTGCCAGCAGCCTCGTGGCCGGAAGTCAGCAGTACTTC. This sequence encodes CASSLVAGSQQYF.

V usage is TRBV7-2 and J usage is TRBJ1-3, with D possibly matching TRBD1 (5 bases). This CDR3 contains 14 residues. Germline V lookup: CDR1 SGHTA, CDR2 FQGNSA. The V gene lost 6 bases and the J gene lost 7 bases, with 16 bases spanning the gap. CDR3 protein: CASRAMGGVNTIYF. DNA of the CDR3: TGTGCCAGCAGGGCCATGGGGGGGGTTAACACCATATATTTT.

This clone was detected only once. The chain joins TRBV10-2 to TRBJ1-1, with D tentatively TRBD1 (5 bases). V gave up 3 bases and J gave up 11 bases, with 19 bases separating them. This CDR3 comprises 14 residues. The germline gives CDR1 WSHSY, CDR2 SAAADI. CDR3 region: CASSDTGTDSGAFF. The CDR3 DNA reads TGCGCCAGCAGTGATACCGGGACCGACAGTGGGGCTTTCTTT.

The rearrangement uses TRBV28 and TRBJ1-4; TRBD1 matches at 7 bases. The CDR3 covers 14 residues. The junction had 1 base not matched to a gene; V was cut back by 3 bases and J by 3 bases. Germline V CDR1 and CDR2: MDHEN, SYDVKM. CDR3 DNA sequence: TGTGCCAGCAGTTTCCAGGGGGCTAATGAAAAACTGTTTTTT. Translation gives CASSFQGANEKLFF.

The CDR3 protein is CASSLDREGYEQYF. The CDR3 DNA follows: TGTGCCAGCAGTCTGGACAGGGAAGGCTACGAGCAGTACTTC. The rearrangement links TRBV27 to TRBJ2-7; 8 bases are shared with TRBD1. V trimming: 5 bases; J trimming: 3 bases; junction bases outside the gene matches: 6. The CDR3 contains 14 residues. CDR1 and CDR2 (germline): MNHEY, SMNVEV (reference sequence).

The chain uses TRBV5-1 and TRBJ2-2; D is tentatively TRBD1 or TRBD2 (5 bases each). The CDR3 totals 14 residues. Germline V gene data show CDR1 as SGHRS and CDR2 as YFSETQ. V dropped 5 bases and J dropped 6 bases, with 14 bases sitting between them. The CDR3 DNA reads TGCGCCAGCAGGGGGGAAGGTCGCCCCGGGGAGCTGTTTTTT. Residues: CASRGEGRPGELFF.

This rearrangement joins TRBV7-3 to TRBJ2-1; the match to TRBD1 covers 10 bases. Trimming took 1 base from V and 0 from J; bases not matched to a gene: 3. The CDR3 totals 17 residues. Germline V CDR1 and CDR2: SGHTA, FQGTGA. For the CDR3, the DNA is TGTGCCAGCAGCTTAATTGGGACAGGGGTCTCCTACAATGAGCAGTTCTTC. Its protein product is CASSLIGTGVSYNEQFF.

V is TRBV6-1 and J is TRBJ2-1; 7 bases agree with TRBD2. The CDR3 is made up of 17 amino acids. The germline gives CDR1 MNHNS, CDR2 SASEGT. V gave up 1 base and J gave up 8 bases; unmatched junction bases: 14. CDR3 DNA sequence: TGTGCCAGCAGTGAAGATCTGAGCGGGGCCCCTTTGGATGAGCAGTTCTTC. Its protein is CASSEDLSGAPLDEQFF.

The rearrangement links TRBV6-6 to TRBJ2-7; the D is unclear. The CDR3 contains 16 residues. The V end was cut by 4 bases, the J end by 0 bases, with 16 bases between. Germline CDR1 is MNHNY and CDR2 is SVGAGI (reference sequence). CDR3 in DNA: TGTGCCAGCAGTTTAAACCCGAGGTTGAGCTCCTACGAGCAGTACTTC. This sequence encodes CASSLNPRLSSYEQYF.

The V and J genes are TRBV27 and TRBJ2-1; TRBD2 is a possible D gene (6 bases). Germline V gene data show CDR1 as MNHEY and CDR2 as SMNVEV (reference sequence). The CDR3 has 16 amino acids. The V and J ends lost 6 bases and 10 bases respectively, with 25 bases between them. Written as DNA, the CDR3 is TGTGCCAGCAGGAAGCTAAGGGAGGCCTCAATTTACGAGCAGTTCTTC. Protein: CASRKLREASIYEQFF.

The table lists this clone with a count of one. V usage is TRBV7-6 and J usage is TRBJ2-3; D call uncertain. The V end was cut by 1 base, the J end by 0 bases, with 8 bases between. This CDR3 has 15 amino acids. Germline V lookup: CDR1 SGHVS, CDR2 FNYEAQ. CDR3 in DNA: TGTGCCAGCAGCTTAGGGCGGATAAGCACAGATACGCAGTATTTT. As protein: CASSLGRISTDTQYF. The whole variable domain, remainder taken from reference TRBV7-6 and TRBJ2-3, is GAGVSQSPRYKVTKRGQDVALRCDPISGHVSLYWYRQALGQGPEFLTYFNYEAQQDKSGLPNDRFSAERPEGSISTLTIQRTEQRDSAMYRCASSLGRISTDTQYFGPGTRLTVL.